This TCR beta chain was sequenced in a study of T cells in Graves' hyperthyroidism and ophthalmopathy. Study results and caveats: Most clonotypes that expanded in the thyroid above 0.001 also showed up in blood. Ophthalmopathy cases were set apart from stable hyperthyroidism by a 13 V-J model.

TCR beta CDR3 sequences were amplified from RNA transcripts. The primer set for the first-round RT-PCR of the TCR CDR3 was HTBI. TCRdb redid the calling of the multiplex PCR reads with MiXCR, one entry per CDR3 protein. The sample has around 500,000 distinct CDR3 sequences, roughly 15% seen once. Ophthalmopathy patients all had a Clinical Activity Score of at least 3, a NOSPECS grade of at least 4 and disease under 3 months old. Each 10 ml fresh peripheral blood draw supplied the PBMCs. The CDR3 consists of 13 residues. Trimming pared 4 bases from V and 3 bases from J, leaving 8 bases between. Germline loops: CDR1 SEHNR, CDR2 FQNEAQ (reference sequence). The sample holds many counts of this clonotype. The antigen remains unidentified.

This TCR came from a woman aged 30 to 39 with Graves' ophthalmopathy. Sequencing was done on a sample of blood. The V call is TRBV7-9, the J call TRBJ2-3; D gene unclear. CDR3 protein: CASSSQLTDTQYF. CDR3 DNA: TGTGCCAGCAGCTCCCAACTGACAGATACGCAGTATTTT.